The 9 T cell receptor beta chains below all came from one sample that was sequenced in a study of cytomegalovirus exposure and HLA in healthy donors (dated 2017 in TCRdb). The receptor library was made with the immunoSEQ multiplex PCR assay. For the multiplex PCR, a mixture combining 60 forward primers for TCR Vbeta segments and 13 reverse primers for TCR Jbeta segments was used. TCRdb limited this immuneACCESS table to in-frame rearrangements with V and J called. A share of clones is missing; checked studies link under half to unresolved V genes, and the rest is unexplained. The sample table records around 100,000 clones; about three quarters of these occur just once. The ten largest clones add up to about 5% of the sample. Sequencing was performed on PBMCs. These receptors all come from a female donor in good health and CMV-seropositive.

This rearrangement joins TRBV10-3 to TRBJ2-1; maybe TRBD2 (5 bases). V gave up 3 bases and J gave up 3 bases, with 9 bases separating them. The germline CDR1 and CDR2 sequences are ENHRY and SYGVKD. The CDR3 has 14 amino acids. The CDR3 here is CAISDSGNYNEQFF. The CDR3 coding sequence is TGTGCCATCAGTGACTCCGGGAACTACAATGAGCAGTTCTTC.

The CDR3 coding sequence is TGTGCCAGCAGCCGGGACAGTGGGAACACTGAAGCTTTCTTT. This gives the protein CASSRDSGNTEAFF. The chain combines TRBV9 with TRBJ1-1; 7 bases are shared with TRBD1. CDR1 SGDLS and CDR2 YYNGEE come from the germline V gene. V lost 4 bases, J lost 1 base, and 4 bases stayed unmatched. CDR3 length equals 14 residues.

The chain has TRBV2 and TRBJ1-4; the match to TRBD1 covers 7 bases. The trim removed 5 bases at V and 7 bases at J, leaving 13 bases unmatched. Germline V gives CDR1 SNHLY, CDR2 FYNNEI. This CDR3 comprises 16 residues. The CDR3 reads CASSKEQGPAREKLFF. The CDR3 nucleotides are TGTGCCAGCAGTAAAGAACAGGGGCCGGCGCGTGAAAAACTGTTTTTT.

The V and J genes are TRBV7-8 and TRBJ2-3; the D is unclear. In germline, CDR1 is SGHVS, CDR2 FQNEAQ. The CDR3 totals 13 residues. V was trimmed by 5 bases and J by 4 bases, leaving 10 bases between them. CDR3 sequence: CASSPPQADTQYF. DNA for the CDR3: TGTGCCAGCAGCCCCCCCCAGGCAGATACGCAGTATTTT.

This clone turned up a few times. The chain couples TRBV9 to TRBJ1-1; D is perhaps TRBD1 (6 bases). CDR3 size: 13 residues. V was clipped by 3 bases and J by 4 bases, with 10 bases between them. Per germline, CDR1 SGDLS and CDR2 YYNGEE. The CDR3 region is CASSATGFTEAFF. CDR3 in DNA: TGTGCCAGCAGCGCGACAGGATTCACTGAAGCTTTCTTT.

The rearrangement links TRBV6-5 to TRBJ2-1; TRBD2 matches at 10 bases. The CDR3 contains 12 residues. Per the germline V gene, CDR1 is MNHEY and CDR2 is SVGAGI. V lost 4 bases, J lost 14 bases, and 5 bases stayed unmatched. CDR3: CASSSTGTSEFF. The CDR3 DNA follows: TGTGCCAGCAGTTCGACCGGGACTAGCGAGTTCTTC.

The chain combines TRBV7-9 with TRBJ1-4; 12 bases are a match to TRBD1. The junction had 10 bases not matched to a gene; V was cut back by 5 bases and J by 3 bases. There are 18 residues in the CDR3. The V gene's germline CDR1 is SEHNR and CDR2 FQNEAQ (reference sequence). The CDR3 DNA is TGTGCCAGCAGCCTAGAAACGGGACAGGGGGCCTCTAATGAAAAACTGTTTTTT. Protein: CASSLETGQGASNEKLFF.

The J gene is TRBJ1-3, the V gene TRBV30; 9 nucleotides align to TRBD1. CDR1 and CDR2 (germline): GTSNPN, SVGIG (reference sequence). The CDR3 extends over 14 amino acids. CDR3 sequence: CAGEWDRVRNTIYF. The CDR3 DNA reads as TGTGCGGGGGAGTGGGACAGGGTCAGAAACACCATATATTTT.

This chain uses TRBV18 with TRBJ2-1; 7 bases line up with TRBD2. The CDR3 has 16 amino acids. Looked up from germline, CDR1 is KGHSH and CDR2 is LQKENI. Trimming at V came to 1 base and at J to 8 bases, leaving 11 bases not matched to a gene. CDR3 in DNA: TGTGCCAGCTCACCACGGTCGAGGGACTATGGCGATGAGCAGTTCTTC. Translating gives CASSPRSRDYGDEQFF.